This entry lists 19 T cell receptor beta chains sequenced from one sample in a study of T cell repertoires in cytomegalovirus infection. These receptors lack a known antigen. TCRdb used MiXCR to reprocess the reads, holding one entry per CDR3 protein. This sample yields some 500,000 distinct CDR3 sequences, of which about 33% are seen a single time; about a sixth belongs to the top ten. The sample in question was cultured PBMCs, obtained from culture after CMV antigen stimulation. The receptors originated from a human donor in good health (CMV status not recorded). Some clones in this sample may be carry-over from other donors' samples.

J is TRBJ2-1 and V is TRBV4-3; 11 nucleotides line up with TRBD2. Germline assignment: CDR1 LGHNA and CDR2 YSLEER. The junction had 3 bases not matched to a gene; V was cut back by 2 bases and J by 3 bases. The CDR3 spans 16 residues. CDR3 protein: CASSQKTSGGYNEQFF. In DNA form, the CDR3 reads TGCGCCAGCAGCCAAAAAACTAGCGGGGGCTACAATGAGCAGTTCTTC.

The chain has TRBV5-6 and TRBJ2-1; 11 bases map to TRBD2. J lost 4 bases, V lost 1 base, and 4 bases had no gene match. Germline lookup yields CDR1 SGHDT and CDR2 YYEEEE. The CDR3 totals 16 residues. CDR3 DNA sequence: TGTGCCAGCAGCTTGTGGGGACTAGCGGAATACAATGAGCAGTTCTTC. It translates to CASSLWGLAEYNEQFF.

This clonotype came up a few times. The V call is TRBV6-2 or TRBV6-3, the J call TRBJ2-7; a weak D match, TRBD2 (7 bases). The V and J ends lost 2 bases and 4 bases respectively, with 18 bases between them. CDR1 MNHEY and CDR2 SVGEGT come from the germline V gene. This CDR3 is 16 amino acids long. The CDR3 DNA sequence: TGTGCCAGCAGTTACGCCTCCGGGGGGCTCGATTACGAGCAGTACGTC. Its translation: CASSYASGGLDYEQYV.

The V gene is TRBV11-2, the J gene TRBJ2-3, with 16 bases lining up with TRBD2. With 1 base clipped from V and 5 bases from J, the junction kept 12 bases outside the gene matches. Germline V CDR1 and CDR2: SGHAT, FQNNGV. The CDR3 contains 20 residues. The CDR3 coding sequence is TGTGCCAGCAGCTTAGCGGGACTAGCGGGAGGGTCAAGTGCGAGAGATACGCAGTATTTT. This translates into CASSLAGLAGGSSARDTQYF.

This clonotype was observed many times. This chain's CDR3 is CASSYLTGTSGRAGYNEQFF. The CDR3 DNA sequence: TGTGCCAGCAGCTACCTCACCGGGACTAGCGGGAGGGCCGGGTACAATGAGCAGTTCTTC. V and J are TRBV5-6 and TRBJ2-1, with 16 bases matching TRBD2. The CDR3 length is 20 residues. The J segment lost 4 bases and the V segment lost 3 bases, leaving 13 bases of the junction unmatched. Germline V lookup: CDR1 SGHDT, CDR2 YYEEEE.

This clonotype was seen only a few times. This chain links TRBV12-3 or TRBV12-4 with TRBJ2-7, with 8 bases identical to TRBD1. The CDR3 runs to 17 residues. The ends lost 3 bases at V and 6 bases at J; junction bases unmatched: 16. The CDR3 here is CASSLLAGGGFFSEQYF. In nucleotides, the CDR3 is TGTGCCAGCAGTTTGCTGGCAGGGGGCGGTTTTTTTTCCGAGCAGTACTTC.

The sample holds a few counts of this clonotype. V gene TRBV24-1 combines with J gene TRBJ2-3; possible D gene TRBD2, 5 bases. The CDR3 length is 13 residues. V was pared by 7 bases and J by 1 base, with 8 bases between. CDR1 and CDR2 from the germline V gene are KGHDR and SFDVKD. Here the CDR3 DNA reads TGTGCCACCAGAGGGAGCGGCACAGATACGCAGTATTTT. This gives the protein CATRGSGTDTQYF.

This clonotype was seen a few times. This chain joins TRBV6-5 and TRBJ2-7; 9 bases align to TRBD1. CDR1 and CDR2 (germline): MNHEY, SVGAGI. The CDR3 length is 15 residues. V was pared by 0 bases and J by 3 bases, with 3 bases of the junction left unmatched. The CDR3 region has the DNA TGTGCCAGCAGTTACTCCGGGACAGGGAGCTACGAGCAGTACTTC. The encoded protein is CASSYSGTGSYEQYF.

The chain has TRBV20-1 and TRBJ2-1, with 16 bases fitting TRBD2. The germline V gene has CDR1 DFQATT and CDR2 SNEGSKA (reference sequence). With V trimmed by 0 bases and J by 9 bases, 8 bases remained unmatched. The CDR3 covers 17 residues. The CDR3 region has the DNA TGCAGTGCTAGAGATCCTGTAGGGACTAGCGGGAGGGGTGAGCAGTTCTTC. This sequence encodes CSARDPVGTSGRGEQFF.

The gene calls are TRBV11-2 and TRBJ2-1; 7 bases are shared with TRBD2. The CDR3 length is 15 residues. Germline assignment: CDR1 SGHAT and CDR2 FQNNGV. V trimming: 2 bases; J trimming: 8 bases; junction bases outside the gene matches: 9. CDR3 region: CASSLSGTREDEQFF. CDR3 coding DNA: TGTGCCAGCAGCTTAAGCGGAACCCGGGAGGATGAGCAGTTCTTC. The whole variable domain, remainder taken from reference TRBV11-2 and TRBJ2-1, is EAGVAQSPRYKIIEKRQSVAFWCNPISGHATLYWYQQILGQGPKLLIQFQNNGVVDDSQLPKDRFSAERLKGVDSTLKIQPAKLEDSAVYLCASSLSGTREDEQFFGPGTRLTVL.

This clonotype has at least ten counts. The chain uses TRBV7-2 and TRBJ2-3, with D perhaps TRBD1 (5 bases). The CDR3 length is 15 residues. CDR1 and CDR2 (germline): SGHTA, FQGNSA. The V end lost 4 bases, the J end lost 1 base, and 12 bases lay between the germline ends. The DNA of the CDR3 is TGTGCCAGCAGCTCCCAGGGAAGAGGCACAGATACGCAGTATTTT. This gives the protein CASSSQGRGTDTQYF.

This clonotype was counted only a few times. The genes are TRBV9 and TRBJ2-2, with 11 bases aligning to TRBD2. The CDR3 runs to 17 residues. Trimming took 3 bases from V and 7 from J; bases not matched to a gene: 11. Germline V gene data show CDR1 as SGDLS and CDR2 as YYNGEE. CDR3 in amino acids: CASSAPLLAGASGELFF. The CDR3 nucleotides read TGTGCCAGCAGCGCCCCCCTACTAGCGGGAGCTAGCGGGGAGCTGTTTTTT.

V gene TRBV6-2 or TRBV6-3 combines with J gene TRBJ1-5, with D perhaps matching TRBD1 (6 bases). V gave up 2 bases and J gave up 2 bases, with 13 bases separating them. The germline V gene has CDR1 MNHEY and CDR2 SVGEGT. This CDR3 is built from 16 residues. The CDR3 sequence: CASSYRTAIGNQPQHF. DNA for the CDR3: TGTGCCAGCAGTTACAGGACAGCGATAGGCAATCAGCCCCAGCATTTT.

The CDR3 DNA follows: TGCGCCAGCAGCTTGGCCCCACAGAACTACGAGCAGTACTTC. Translated: CASSLAPQNYEQYF. The chain couples TRBV5-1 to TRBJ2-7; no firm D call. The germline CDR1 and CDR2 sequences are SGHRS and YFSETQ. CDR3 length: 14 residues. With 0 bases removed from V and 3 bases from J, the gap between germline ends came to 10 bases.

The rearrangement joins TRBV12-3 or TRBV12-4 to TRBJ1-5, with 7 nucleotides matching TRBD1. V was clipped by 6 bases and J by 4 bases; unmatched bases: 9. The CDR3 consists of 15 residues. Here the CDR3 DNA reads TGTGCCAGCAGCCTACAGGGGTTGGAAAATCAGCCCCAGCATTTT. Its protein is CASSLQGLENQPQHF.

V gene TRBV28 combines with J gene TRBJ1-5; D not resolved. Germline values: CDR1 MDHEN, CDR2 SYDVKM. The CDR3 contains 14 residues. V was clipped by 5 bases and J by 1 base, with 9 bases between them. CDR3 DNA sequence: TGTGCCAGCAGTCCCCAGCTAAGCAATCAGCCCCAGCATTTT. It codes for CASSPQLSNQPQHF.

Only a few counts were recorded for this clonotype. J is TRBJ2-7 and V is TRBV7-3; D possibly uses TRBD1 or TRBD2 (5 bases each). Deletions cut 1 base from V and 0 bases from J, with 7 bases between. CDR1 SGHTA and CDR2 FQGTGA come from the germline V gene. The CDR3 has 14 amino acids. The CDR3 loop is CASSLKGSSYEQYF. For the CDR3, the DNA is TGTGCCAGCAGCTTAAAGGGGAGCTCCTACGAGCAGTACTTC.

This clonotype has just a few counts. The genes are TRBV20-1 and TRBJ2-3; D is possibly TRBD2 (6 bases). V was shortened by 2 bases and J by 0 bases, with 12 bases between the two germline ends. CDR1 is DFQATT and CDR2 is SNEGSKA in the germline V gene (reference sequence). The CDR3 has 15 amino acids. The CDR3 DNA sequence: TGCAGTGCTAGAATGGCGGGGAAAAGCACAGATACGCAGTATTTT. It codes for CSARMAGKSTDTQYF.

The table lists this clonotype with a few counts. The CDR3 is CATSGSSTDTQYF. The CDR3 DNA is TGTGCCACCAGTGGCTCCTCCACAGATACGCAGTATTTT. This chain links TRBV24-1 with TRBJ2-3; D call uncertain. V gave up 5 bases and J gave up 2 bases, with 7 bases separating them. Germline CDR1 and CDR2: KGHDR and SFDVKD. The CDR3 runs to 13 residues.